The rows below give T cell receptor beta chains drawn from one sample of a study of blood T cell repertoires in COVID-19. TCRdb keeps only in-frame clones here, not all; method: immunoSEQ multiplex PCR. This sample yields under 200,000 clones, of which approximately 83% are seen a single time; 13% belongs to the top ten. The material sequenced was PBMCs or T cells enriched from blood (not recorded which). The receptors were gathered from a woman aged 60 to 75 who had recovered from COVID-19. The CDR3 runs from the conserved cysteine through the conserved F or W. A D gene is named only where the DNA matches it firmly. Not every row has a clone size; where given, it reads once, few, many or a size class.

D gene	V gene	J gene	clone size	CDR3 protein	CDR3 DNA
NA	TRBV30	TRBJ2-1	NA	CAWTAGVENEQFF	TGTGCCTGGACGGCAGGGGTTGAGAATGAGCAGTTCTTC
NA	TRBV29-1	TRBJ2-7	NA	CSVGGGDRKDEQYF	TGCAGCGTTGGTGGGGGGGACAGGAAAGACGAGCAGTACTTC
NA	TRBV7-3	TRBJ1-5	NA	CASSTNQGGRQHF	TGTGCCAGCAGCACTAACCAAGGGGGACGGCAGCATTTT
NA	TRBV12-2	TRBJ1-3	NA	CASRLRENSGNTIYF	TGTGCAAGTCGCTTGAGGGAAAACTCTGGAAACACCATATATTTT
NA	TRBV11-2	TRBJ1-6	once	CASSLAGGYSPLHF	TGTGCCAGCAGCTTAGCCGGGGGATATTCACCCCTCCACTTT
NA	TRBV5-6	TRBJ1-2	NA	CASSKGEGYGYTF	TGTGCCAGCAGCAAAGGGGAAGGGTATGGCTACACCTTC
NA	TRBV11-1	TRBJ2-7	NA	CASSLAYMALEQYF	TGTGCCAGCAGCTTAGCTTATATGGCTCTCGAGCAGTACTTC
TRBD2	TRBV28	TRBJ2-1	NA	CASSLRLAGDYSYNEQFF	TGTGCCAGCAGTTTAAGGCTAGCGGGGGATTACTCCTACAATGAGCAGTTCTTC
NA	TRBV7-9	TRBJ1-4	NA	CASSEQTTNEKLFF	TGTGCCAGCAGCGAACAGACAACTAATGAAAAACTGTTTTTT
NA	TRBV5-1	TRBJ2-1	NA	CASSSMAGNNEQFF	TGCGCCAGCAGCTCTATGGCAGGTAACAATGAGCAGTTCTTC
TRBD1	TRBV5-4	TRBJ1-1	NA	CASSADRGVGEAFF	TGTGCCAGCAGCGCGGACAGGGGTGTGGGTGAAGCTTTCTTT
TRBD2	TRBV11-2	TRBJ2-3	NA	CASSLDQGGRTQYF	TGTGCCAGCAGCTTAGATCAGGGAGGGCGTACGCAGTATTTT
NA	TRBV19	TRBJ2-2	NA	CASSINLLGGELSGELFF	TGTGCCAGTAGTATAAATTTACTCGGCGGGGAACTAAGCGGGGAGCTGTTTTTT
TRBD2	TRBV3-1/TRBV3-2	TRBJ2-4	NA	CASSQLAGGLAKNIQYF	TGTGCCAGCAGCCAATTAGCGGGGGGTCTAGCCAAAAACATTCAGTACTTC
NA	TRBV6-6	TRBJ1-3	NA	CASSTPQVTGNTIYF	TGTGCCAGCAGCACGCCTCAGGTGACTGGAAACACCATATATTTT
NA	TRBV27	TRBJ1-5	NA	CASSREGARWQPQHF	TGTGCCAGCAGCCGTGAAGGGGCGCGATGGCAGCCCCAGCATTTT
TRBD1	TRBV19	TRBJ1-2	NA	CASRPGQGALNYGYTF	TGTGCCAGTCGTCCGGGACAGGGGGCGCTGAACTATGGCTACACCTTC
NA	TRBV5-4	TRBJ2-3	once	CASSLAQGTDTQYF	TGTGCCAGCAGCTTGGCCCAGGGCACAGATACGCAGTATTTT
NA	TRBV30	TRBJ1-3	NA	CAWSVDRGNTIYF	TGTGCCTGGAGTGTTGACAGGGGAAACACCATATATTTT
TRBD1	TRBV13	TRBJ1-4	NA	CASSFQGDEKLFF	TGTGCCAGCAGCTTCCAGGGGGATGAAAAACTGTTTTTT